The 24 T cell receptor beta chains below were found in one sample sequenced in a study of cytomegalovirus exposure and HLA in healthy donors. Using immunoSEQ multiplex PCR, the repertoire was profiled, and TCRdb retains in-frame clones only, with some absent. The data contain 200,000 to 250,000 clones, approximately 80% of them seen just once; the ten biggest clones take up about an eighth. The specimen sequenced was PBMCs. Every receptor here comes from a woman aged 30 to 39 in good health and CMV-seropositive.

The chain is built from TRBV10-2 and TRBJ1-5, with 7 nucleotides matching TRBD1. The V segment lost 3 bases and the J segment 4 bases; nucleotides outside the gene matches: 3. The V gene's germline CDR1 is WSHSY and CDR2 SAAADI. There are 14 residues in the CDR3. The CDR3 is CASSDRDSNQPQHF. The CDR3 DNA reads TGCGCCAGCAGTGATAGGGACAGTAATCAGCCCCAGCATTTT.

The chain recombines TRBV5-1 with TRBJ2-3; D remains unclear. The CDR3 extends over 13 amino acids. V lost 1 base to trimming and J lost 4 bases, with 7 bases between them. Germline V gene data show CDR1 as SGHRS and CDR2 as YFSETQ. The CDR3 bases are TGCGCCAGCAGCTTGTCCCTGGCAGATACGCAGTATTTT. It specifies CASSLSLADTQYF.

A remark on this clone: An end of the junction differs from the germline gene, which may be a read error. This rearrangement joins TRBV29-1 to TRBJ1-2, with D possibly matching TRBD1 (6 bases). This CDR3 spans 12 amino acids. Germline CDR1 and CDR2: SQVTM and ANQGSEA. The CDR3, as DNA: TGCAGCGTCCACACGGGGGGACACCCGACCAACTTT. The encoded protein is CSVHTGGHPTNF.

This clone has just one count. The chain combines TRBV2 with TRBJ2-7; 7 nucleotides agree with TRBD1. The CDR3 covers 14 residues. J gave up 3 bases and V 3 bases, and 5 bases lay outside the gene matches. Germline V gene sequence: CDR1 SNHLY, CDR2 FYNNEI. CDR3 loop: CASSDSGQVYEQYF. CDR3 nucleotide sequence: TGTGCCAGCAGTGACTCAGGACAGGTCTACGAGCAGTACTTC.

This chain links TRBV4-3 with TRBJ2-7; TRBD2 aligns across 11 bases. This CDR3 comprises 16 residues. The germline V gene has CDR1 LGHNA and CDR2 YSLEER. The V gene end was trimmed by 0 bases and the J gene end by 3 bases; junction bases not matched to a gene: 4. The CDR3 DNA is TGCGCCAGCAGCCAAGATCTCACTAGCGGGAGCTACGAGCAGTACTTC. This gives the protein CASSQDLTSGSYEQYF.

This clone has just one count. This chain uses TRBV4-3 with TRBJ2-1, with TRBD2 identical over 10 bases. The CDR3 runs to 14 residues. Trimming removed 5 bases from V and 7 bases from J; junction bases left unmatched: 5. Germline values: CDR1 LGHNA, CDR2 YSLEER. The CDR3 bases are TGCGCCAGCAGCGGTCTAGCGGGAGTTAATGAGCAGTTCTTC. Protein sequence: CASSGLAGVNEQFF.

The chain uses TRBV30 and TRBJ2-5; D not resolved. Trimming cost V 3 bases and J 1 base, with 6 bases left between them. CDR1 is GTSNPN and CDR2 is SVGIG in the germline V gene (reference sequence). The CDR3 loop spans 12 amino acids. The CDR3 DNA sequence: TGTGCCTGGAGACTTATCCAAGAGACCCAGTACTTC. This sequence encodes CAWRLIQETQYF.

V is TRBV14 and J is TRBJ2-1; tentatively, D is TRBD1 (5 bases). Germline CDR1 and CDR2: SGHDN and FVKESK. V dropped 0 bases and J dropped 8 bases, with 11 bases sitting between them. The CDR3 is 14 amino acids. In nucleotides, the CDR3 is TGTGCCAGCAGCCAAGATGTATGGGGCGATGAGCAGTTCTTC. Its translation: CASSQDVWGDEQFF.

V and J are TRBV6-5 and TRBJ1-4; possible D gene TRBD1, 5 bases. The CDR3 runs 14 residues. Trimming stripped 8 bases from V and 8 bases from J, with 18 bases between. The germline V gene has CDR1 MNHEY and CDR2 SVGAGI. The CDR3 DNA is TGTGCCAGCGGATGGAGGGGTCCCGGCGAAAAACTGTTTTTT. It codes for CASGWRGPGEKLFF.

The chain links TRBV29-1 to TRBJ2-5; D ambiguous. Trimming took off 7 bases at V and 8 bases at J, with 11 bases between the two ends. This CDR3 has 10 residues. CDR1 and CDR2 (germline): SQVTM, ANQGSEA. CDR3 residues: CSATTQTQYF. CDR3 DNA sequence: TGCAGCGCCACAACCCAAACCCAGTACTTC.

V usage is TRBV15 and J usage is TRBJ2-7; D is tentatively TRBD1 or TRBD2 (5 bases each). CDR3 length: 14 amino acids. Trimming removed 4 bases at V and 1 base at J, with 11 bases between. Germline V gene sequence: CDR1 LNHNV, CDR2 YYDKDF (reference sequence). CDR3 residues: CATSMDWGSYEQYF. In DNA form, the CDR3 reads TGTGCCACCAGCATGGACTGGGGGTCCTACGAGCAGTACTTC.

The J gene is TRBJ2-7, the V gene TRBV11-3; TRBD2 agrees at 7 bases. CDR1 SGHNT and CDR2 YENEEA come from the germline V gene. V was clipped by 4 bases and J by 2 bases; unmatched bases: 5. This CDR3 is 14 amino acids long. The CDR3 protein is CASSSRLAPYEQYF. In DNA form, the CDR3 reads TGTGCCAGCAGCTCGAGACTAGCCCCCTACGAGCAGTACTTC. The whole variable domain, remainder taken from reference TRBV11-3 and TRBJ2-7, is EAGVVQSPRYKIIEKKQPVAFWCNPISGHNTLYWYLQNLGQGPELLIRYENEEAVDDSQLPKDRFSAERLKGVDSTLKIQPAELGDSAVYLCASSSRLAPYEQYFGPGTRLTVT.

The genes are TRBV29-1 and TRBJ1-2; 7 nucleotides line up with TRBD1. Germline V gene data show CDR1 as SQVTM and CDR2 as ANQGSEA. This CDR3 has 13 amino acids. J lost 6 bases, V lost 5 bases, and 9 bases had no gene match. CDR3 in DNA: TGCAGCGTTCGGTTCGGACAGGTCGATGGCTACACCTTC. This gives the protein CSVRFGQVDGYTF.

The rearrangement joins TRBV18 to TRBJ2-1; D might be TRBD1 (5 bases). Trimming removed 8 bases from V and 5 bases from J, with 25 bases in between. Germline CDR1 and CDR2: KGHSH and LQKENI. The CDR3 runs 17 residues. CDR3 loop: CASHIRTGWTQNNEQFF. In DNA form, the CDR3 reads TGTGCCAGCCATATAAGAACAGGCTGGACACAGAACAATGAGCAGTTCTTC.

The chain recombines TRBV27 with TRBJ1-4; no definite D call. The CDR3 has 17 amino acids. The V gene lost 7 bases and the J gene lost 4 bases, with 22 bases spanning the gap. Germline V CDR1 and CDR2: MNHEY, SMNVEV (reference sequence). CDR3 nucleotides: TGTGCCAGCACCCGAAGGGCGGCGGTGACTAATAATGAAAAACTGTTTTTT. Its protein product is CASTRRAAVTNNEKLFF.

The V gene is TRBV9, the J gene TRBJ2-7, with 10 bases aligning to TRBD2. CDR1 SGDLS and CDR2 YYNGEE come from the germline V gene. This CDR3 comprises 14 residues. V shed 6 bases, J shed 4 bases, and the junction held 7 bases outside the gene matches. The CDR3 here is CASNLAGVGYEQYF. CDR3 bases: TGTGCCAGCAATCTAGCGGGAGTGGGGTACGAGCAGTACTTC. The complete variable domain, with remaining parts taken from reference TRBV9 and TRBJ2-7, reads DSGVTQTPKHLITATGQRVTLRCSPRSGDLSVYWYQQSLDQGLQFLIQYYNGEERAKGNILERFSAQQFPDLHSELNLSSLELGDSALYFCASNLAGVGYEQYFGPGTRLTVT.

The V call is TRBV29-1, the J call TRBJ1-1; 9 bases map to TRBD1. V shed 3 bases and J 7 bases; nucleotides not matched to a gene: 6. The germline V gene has CDR1 SQVTM and CDR2 ANQGSEA. The CDR3 spans 13 residues. CDR3 region: CSVDLGTGYEAFF. For the CDR3, the DNA is TGCAGCGTTGATCTAGGGACAGGGTATGAAGCTTTCTTT.

V gene TRBV7-9 combines with J gene TRBJ2-2; D is perhaps TRBD2 (6 bases). Germline V CDR1 and CDR2: SEHNR, FQNEAQ (reference sequence). The V end was cut by 0 bases, the J end by 4 bases, with 9 bases between. The CDR3 consists of 15 residues. The CDR3 sequence is CASSLARGGTGELFF. In nucleotides, the CDR3 is TGTGCCAGCAGCTTAGCCCGGGGAGGCACCGGGGAGCTGTTTTTT.

The CDR3 DNA sequence: TGTGCCAGCAGCTCGGGACTAGCGGGACTCACCTACGAGCAGTACTTC. Translated: CASSSGLAGLTYEQYF. V gene TRBV5-6 combines with J gene TRBJ2-7, with 13 bases that match TRBD2. Trimming took 3 bases from V and 2 from J; bases not matched to a gene: 5. The germline gives CDR1 SGHDT, CDR2 YYEEEE. The CDR3 is made up of 16 amino acids.

The chain couples TRBV9 to TRBJ1-1; D gene ambiguous. The CDR3 totals 14 residues. CDR1 and CDR2 (germline): SGDLS, YYNGEE. V was trimmed by 0 bases and J by 3 bases, leaving 9 bases between them. CDR3 loop: CASSVGVLHTEAFF. Written as DNA, the CDR3 is TGTGCCAGCAGCGTAGGAGTGCTACACACTGAAGCTTTCTTT.

The J gene is TRBJ2-3, the V gene TRBV5-1; 8 positions agree with TRBD1. The junction had 6 bases not matched to a gene; V was cut back by 0 bases and J by 6 bases. Germline values: CDR1 SGHRS, CDR2 YFSETQ. The CDR3 is 15 residues long. The CDR3 DNA reads as TGCGCCAGCAGCTTGGAGTCAGGGGGCTTTGATACGCAGTATTTT. Its translation is CASSLESGGFDTQYF.

The chain combines TRBV6-5 with TRBJ2-7, with 10 positions matching TRBD2. Germline values: CDR1 MNHEY, CDR2 SVGAGI. The CDR3 sequence is 14 residues long. With V trimmed by 6 bases and J by 7 bases, 9 bases remained unmatched. The DNA for the CDR3 is TGTGCCAGCAGACGCGGACTAGCGGAGGGGGAGCAGTACTTC. Its protein product is CASRRGLAEGEQYF.

The V and J genes are TRBV30 and TRBJ2-6; D is possibly TRBD1 (5 bases). Per the germline V gene, CDR1 is GTSNPN and CDR2 is SVGIG (reference sequence). This CDR3 contains 16 residues. The germline V and J ends were trimmed by 1 base and 4 bases, with 14 bases remaining between them. CDR3: CAWSEVRASGANVLTF. The DNA of the CDR3 is TGTGCCTGGAGTGAGGTCAGGGCGTCGGGGGCCAACGTCCTGACTTTC.

The chain couples TRBV5-4 to TRBJ2-5; 9 bases line up with TRBD1. The J segment lost 5 bases and the V segment lost 4 bases, leaving 6 bases of the junction unmatched. Germline CDR1 is SGHNT and CDR2 is YYREEE (reference sequence). The CDR3 spans 14 residues. Here the CDR3 DNA reads TGTGCCAGCAGCCTACAGGGGGCACAGGAGACCCAGTACTTC. This gives the protein CASSLQGAQETQYF.